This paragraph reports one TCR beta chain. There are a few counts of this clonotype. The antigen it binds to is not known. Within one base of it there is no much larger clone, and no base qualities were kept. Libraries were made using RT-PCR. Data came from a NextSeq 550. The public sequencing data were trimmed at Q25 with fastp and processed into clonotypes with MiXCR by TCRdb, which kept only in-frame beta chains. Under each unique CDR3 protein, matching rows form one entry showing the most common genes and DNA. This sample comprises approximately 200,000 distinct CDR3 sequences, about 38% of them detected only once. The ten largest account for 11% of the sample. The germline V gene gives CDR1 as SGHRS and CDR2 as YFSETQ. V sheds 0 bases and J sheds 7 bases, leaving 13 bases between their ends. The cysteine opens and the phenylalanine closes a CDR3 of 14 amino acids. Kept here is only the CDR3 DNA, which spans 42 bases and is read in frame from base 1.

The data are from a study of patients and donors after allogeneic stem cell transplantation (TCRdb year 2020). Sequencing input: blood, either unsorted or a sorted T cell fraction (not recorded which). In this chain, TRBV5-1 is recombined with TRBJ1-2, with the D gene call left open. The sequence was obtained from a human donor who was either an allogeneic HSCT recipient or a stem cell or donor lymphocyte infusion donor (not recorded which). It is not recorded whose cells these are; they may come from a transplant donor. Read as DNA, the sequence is TGCGCCAGCAGCTTGGGACGGAGGGAAGCTGGCTACACCTTC. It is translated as CASSLGRREAGYTF.